This T cell receptor (beta chain) was identified during a study of long-term antiretroviral therapy in people with HIV. Study as a whole: Collection dates of the earliest samples fall about a decade before the 2015 immediate-ART recommendation.

Researchers ran immunoSEQ v3.0 at survey level. For each individual sample, sequencing targeted roughly 40,000-50,000 T-cell genomes. Here immunoSEQ multiplex PCR was the method, and the copy in TCRdb shows in-frame clones only, minus some. The sample includes tens of thousands of clones, 90% to 95% seen only once; the top ten take about 2.6%. Germline V lookup: CDR1 SGHNT, CDR2 YYREEE (reference sequence). V was cut by 0 bases and J by 8 bases, with 11 bases left in between. This CDR3 comprises 14 residues. With respect to this clone: Its antigen is undetermined.

Whole-study findings and limits: Relative to control repertoires, HIV repertoires exhibited narrower CDR3 length ranges. Those clones which expanded before ART made up the dominant part of the repertoire at all time points.

The rearrangement links TRBV5-4 to TRBJ1-4; D gene uncertain. This TCR came from a woman aged 45-65 years with HIV. Source: unsorted PBMCs, taken 3.7 years after starting antiretroviral therapy. DNA for the CDR3: TGTGCCAGCAGCTTGGACCCACTAGAGGAAAAACTGTTTTTT. Its translation is CASSLDPLEEKLFF. Variable domain in full (rest from reference TRBV5-4 and TRBJ1-4): ETGVTQSPTHLIKTRGQQVTLRCSSQSGHNTVSWYQQALGQGPQFIFQYYREEENGRGNFPPRFSGLQFPNYSSELNVNALELDDSALYLCASSLDPLEEKLFFGSGTQLSVL.